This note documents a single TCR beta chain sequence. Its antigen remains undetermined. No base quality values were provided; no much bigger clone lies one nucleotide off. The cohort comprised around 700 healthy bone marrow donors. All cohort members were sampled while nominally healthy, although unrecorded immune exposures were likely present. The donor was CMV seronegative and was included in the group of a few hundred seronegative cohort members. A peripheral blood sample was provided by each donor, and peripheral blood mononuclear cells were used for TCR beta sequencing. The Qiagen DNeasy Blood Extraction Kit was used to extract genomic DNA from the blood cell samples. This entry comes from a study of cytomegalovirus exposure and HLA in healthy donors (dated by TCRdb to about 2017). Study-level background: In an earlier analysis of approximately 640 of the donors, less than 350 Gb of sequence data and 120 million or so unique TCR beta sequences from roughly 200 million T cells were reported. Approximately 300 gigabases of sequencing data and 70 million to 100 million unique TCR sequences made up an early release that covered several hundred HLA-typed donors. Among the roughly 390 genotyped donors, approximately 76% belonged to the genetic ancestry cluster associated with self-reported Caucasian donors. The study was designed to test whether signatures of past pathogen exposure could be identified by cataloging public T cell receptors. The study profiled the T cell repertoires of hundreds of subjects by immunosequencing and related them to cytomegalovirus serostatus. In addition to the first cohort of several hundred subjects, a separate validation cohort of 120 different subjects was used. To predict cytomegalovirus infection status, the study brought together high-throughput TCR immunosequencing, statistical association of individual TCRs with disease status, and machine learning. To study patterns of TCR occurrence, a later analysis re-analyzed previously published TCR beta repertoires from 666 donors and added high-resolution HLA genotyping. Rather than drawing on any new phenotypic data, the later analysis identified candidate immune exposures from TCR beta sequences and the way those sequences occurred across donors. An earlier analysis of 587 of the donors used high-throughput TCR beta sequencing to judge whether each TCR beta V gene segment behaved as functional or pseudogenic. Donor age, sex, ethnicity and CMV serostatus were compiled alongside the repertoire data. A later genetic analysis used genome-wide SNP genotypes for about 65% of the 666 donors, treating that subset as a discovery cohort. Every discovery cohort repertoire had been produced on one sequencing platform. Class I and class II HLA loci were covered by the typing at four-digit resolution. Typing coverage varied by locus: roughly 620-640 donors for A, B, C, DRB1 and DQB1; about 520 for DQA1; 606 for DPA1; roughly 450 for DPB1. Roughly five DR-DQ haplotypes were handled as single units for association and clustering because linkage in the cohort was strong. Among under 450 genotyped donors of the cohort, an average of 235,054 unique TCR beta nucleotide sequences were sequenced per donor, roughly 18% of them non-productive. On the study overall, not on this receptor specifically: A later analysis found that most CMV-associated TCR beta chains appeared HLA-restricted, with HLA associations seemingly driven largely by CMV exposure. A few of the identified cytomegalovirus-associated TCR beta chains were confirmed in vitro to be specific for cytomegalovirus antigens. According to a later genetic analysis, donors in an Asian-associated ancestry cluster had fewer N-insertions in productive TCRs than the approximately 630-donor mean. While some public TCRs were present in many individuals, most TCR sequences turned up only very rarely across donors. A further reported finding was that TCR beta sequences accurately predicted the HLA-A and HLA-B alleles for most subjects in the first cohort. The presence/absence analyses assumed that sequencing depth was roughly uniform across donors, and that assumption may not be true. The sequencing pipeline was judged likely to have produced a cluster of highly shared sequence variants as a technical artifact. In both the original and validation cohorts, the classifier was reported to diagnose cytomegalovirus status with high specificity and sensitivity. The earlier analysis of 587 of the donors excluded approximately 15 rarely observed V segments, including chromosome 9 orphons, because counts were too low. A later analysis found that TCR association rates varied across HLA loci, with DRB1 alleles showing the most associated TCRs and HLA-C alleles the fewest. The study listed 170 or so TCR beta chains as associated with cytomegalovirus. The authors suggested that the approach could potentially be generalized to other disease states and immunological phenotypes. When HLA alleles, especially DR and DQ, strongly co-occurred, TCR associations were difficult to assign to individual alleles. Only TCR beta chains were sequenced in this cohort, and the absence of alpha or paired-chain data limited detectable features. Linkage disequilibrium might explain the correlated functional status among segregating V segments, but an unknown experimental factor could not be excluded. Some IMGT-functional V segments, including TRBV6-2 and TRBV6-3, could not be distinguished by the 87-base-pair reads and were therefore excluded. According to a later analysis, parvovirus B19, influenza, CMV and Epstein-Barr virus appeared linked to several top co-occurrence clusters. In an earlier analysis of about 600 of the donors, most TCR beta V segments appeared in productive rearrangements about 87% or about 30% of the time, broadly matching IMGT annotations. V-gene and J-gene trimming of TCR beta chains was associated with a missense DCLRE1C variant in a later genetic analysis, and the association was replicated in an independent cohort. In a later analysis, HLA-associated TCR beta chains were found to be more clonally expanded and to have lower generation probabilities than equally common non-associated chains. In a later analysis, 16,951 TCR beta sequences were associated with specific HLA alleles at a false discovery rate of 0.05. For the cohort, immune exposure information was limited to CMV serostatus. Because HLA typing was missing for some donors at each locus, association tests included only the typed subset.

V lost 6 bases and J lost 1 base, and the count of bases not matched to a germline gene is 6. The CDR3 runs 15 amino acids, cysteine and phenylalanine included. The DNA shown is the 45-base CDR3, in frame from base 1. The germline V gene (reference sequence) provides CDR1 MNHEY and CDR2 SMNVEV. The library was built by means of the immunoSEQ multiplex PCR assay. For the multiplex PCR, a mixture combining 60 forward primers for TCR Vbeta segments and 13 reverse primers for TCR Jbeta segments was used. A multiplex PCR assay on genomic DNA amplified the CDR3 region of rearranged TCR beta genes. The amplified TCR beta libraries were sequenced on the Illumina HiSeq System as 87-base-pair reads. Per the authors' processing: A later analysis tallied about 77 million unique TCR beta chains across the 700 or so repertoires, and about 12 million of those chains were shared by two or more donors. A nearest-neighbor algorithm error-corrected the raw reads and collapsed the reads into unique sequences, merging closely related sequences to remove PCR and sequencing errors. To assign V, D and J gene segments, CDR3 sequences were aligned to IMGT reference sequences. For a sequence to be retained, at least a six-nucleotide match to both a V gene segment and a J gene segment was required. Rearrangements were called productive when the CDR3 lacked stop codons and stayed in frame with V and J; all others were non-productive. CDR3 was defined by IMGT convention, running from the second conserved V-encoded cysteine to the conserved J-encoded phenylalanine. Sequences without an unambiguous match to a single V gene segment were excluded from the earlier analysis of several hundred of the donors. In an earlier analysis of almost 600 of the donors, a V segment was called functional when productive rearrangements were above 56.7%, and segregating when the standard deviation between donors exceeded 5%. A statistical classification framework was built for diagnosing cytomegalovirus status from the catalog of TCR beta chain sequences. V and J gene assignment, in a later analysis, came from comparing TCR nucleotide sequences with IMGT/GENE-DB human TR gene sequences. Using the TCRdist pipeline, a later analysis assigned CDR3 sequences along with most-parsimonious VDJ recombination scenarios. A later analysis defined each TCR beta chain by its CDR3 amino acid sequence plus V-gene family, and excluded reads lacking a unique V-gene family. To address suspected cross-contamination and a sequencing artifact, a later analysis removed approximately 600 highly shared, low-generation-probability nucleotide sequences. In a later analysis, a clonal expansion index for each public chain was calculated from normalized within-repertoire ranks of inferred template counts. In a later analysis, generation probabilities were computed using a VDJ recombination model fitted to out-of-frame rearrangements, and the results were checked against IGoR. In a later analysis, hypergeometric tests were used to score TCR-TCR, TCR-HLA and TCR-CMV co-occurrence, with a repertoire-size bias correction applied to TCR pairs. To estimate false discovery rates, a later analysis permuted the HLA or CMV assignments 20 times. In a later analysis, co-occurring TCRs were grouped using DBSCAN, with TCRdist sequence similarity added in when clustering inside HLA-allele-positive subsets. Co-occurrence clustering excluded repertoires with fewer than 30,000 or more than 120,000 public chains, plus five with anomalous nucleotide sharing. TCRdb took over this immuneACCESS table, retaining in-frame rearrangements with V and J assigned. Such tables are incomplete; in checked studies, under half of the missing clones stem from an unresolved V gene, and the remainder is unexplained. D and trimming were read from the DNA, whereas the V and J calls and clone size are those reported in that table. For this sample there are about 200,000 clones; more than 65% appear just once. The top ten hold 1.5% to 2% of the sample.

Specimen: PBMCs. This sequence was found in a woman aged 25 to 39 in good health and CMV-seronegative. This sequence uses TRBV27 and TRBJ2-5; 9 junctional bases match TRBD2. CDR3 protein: CASSPSGNVQETQYF. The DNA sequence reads TGTGCCAGCAGCCCTAGCGGGAACGTCCAAGAGACCCAGTACTTC.